This T cell receptor beta chain was identified during a study of control samples from healthy donors and cancer patients. Clones were read by immunoSEQ multiplex PCR, and TCRdb kept only the in-frame ones, dropping some. The sample holds roughly 120,000 clones, just over 90% seen once. The germline V gene encodes CDR1 MRHNA and CDR2 SNTAGT. The CDR3 has 16 residues. Trimming took 0 bases from V and 0 from J, leaving 12 bases between them. The origin of this receptor is a man aged 50 or older with head and neck cancer. Sequencing was carried out using PBMCs. The J gene is TRBJ2-7, the V gene TRBV6-4; D is ambiguous. Written as DNA, the CDR3 is TGTGCCAGCAGTGACTCAAGGCCTAGGGACTCCTACGAGCAGTACTTC. Translation gives CASSDSRPRDSYEQYF.